These 12 T cell receptor beta chains share one sample of origin, sequenced in a study of T cell changes during pregnancy in multiple sclerosis (dated by TCRdb to the late 2010s). The library relied on the immunoSEQ multiplex PCR assay. TCRdb carries this immuneACCESS record with in-frame sequences only. Its versions omit some clonotypes, under half of them owing to an unresolved V gene in the studies checked, with the rest unexplained. This sample holds 98,000 or so clones; under 95% were observed only once. Roughly 0.95% of the sample is held by the ten biggest clonotypes. The specimen was peripheral blood, collected after pregnancy. The receptor source for this set is a female donor with multiple sclerosis, enrolled in a pregnancy study.

The chain joins TRBV15 to TRBJ1-4; 7 bases align to TRBD1. The CDR3 totals 16 residues. Germline assignment: CDR1 LNHNV and CDR2 YYDKDF (reference sequence). Unmatched junction bases numbered 7, after V lost 0 bases and J lost 6 bases. This CDR3 is CATSRDLRGLDEKLFF. In DNA, the CDR3 is TGTGCCACCAGCAGAGATCTTAGGGGGCTGGATGAAAAACTGTTTTTT.

The chain joins TRBV27 to TRBJ2-7, with D possibly being TRBD2 (6 bases). This CDR3 has 15 residues. CDR1 MNHEY and CDR2 SMNVEV come from the germline V gene (reference sequence). V lost 6 bases, J lost 1 base, and 16 bases lay in between. The CDR3 coding sequence is TGTGCCAGCAGGGGGCGGGGTACCGGTTCCTACGAGCAGTACTTC. This codes for CASRGRGTGSYEQYF.

This CDR3 reads CASSTQGYNEQFF. DNA for the CDR3: TGTGCCAGCAGTACACAGGGTTACAATGAGCAGTTCTTC. The chain recombines TRBV6-4 with TRBJ2-1; D might be TRBD1 (6 bases). V lost 5 bases, J lost 4 bases, and 9 bases lay in between. Germline CDR1 reads MRHNA; CDR2 reads SNTAGT. The length of the CDR3 is 13 residues.

As DNA, the CDR3 is TGTGCCATAAGGGACACTAGCGGCTCCTACGAGCAGTACTTC. Its protein product is CAIRDTSGSYEQYF. The rearrangement links TRBV10-3 to TRBJ2-7; 8 nucleotides agree with TRBD2. This CDR3 region has 14 residues. From germline, CDR1 is ENHRY and CDR2 SYGVKD. J gave up 0 bases and V 9 bases, and 7 bases lay outside the gene matches.

About this clone itself: Other DNA sequences from this sample encode an identical CDR3 as well. V and J are TRBV2 and TRBJ2-1; the match to TRBD1 covers 8 bases. CDR3 length: 15 amino acids. The germline V gene encodes CDR1 SNHLY and CDR2 FYNNEI. V trimming: 5 bases; J trimming: 8 bases; junction bases outside the gene matches: 11. The chain's CDR3 is CASSTDRGPGDEQFF. The CDR3 coding sequence is TGTGCCAGCAGTACCGACAGGGGCCCCGGGGATGAGCAGTTCTTC.

CDR3 amino acids: CASSFHGGASSGANVLTF. CDR3 coding DNA: TGTGCCAGCAGTTTTCACGGAGGGGCGAGCTCTGGGGCCAACGTCCTGACTTTC. This sequence joins TRBV27 and TRBJ2-6; weak D call: TRBD2 (6 bases). The CDR3 loop spans 18 amino acids. V was trimmed by 3 bases and J by 0 bases, leaving 15 bases between them. Germline V gene data show CDR1 as MNHEY and CDR2 as SMNVEV (reference sequence).

The CDR3 DNA reads TGTGCCAGTAGTATAGATACGACAGGGAGGGAGACCCAGTACTTC. This gives the protein CASSIDTTGRETQYF. The rearrangement joins TRBV19 to TRBJ2-5; D perhaps matches TRBD1 (7 bases). There are 15 residues in the CDR3. Per the germline V gene, CDR1 is LNHDA and CDR2 is SQIVND (reference sequence). The V and J ends lost 0 bases and 5 bases respectively, with 13 bases between them.

The CDR3 nucleotides are TGTGCCAGCAGTGCTTACTCAGGGAGGACTGAAGCTTTCTTT. Translation: CASSAYSGRTEAFF. J is TRBJ1-1 and V is TRBV6-1, with a possible D match to TRBD1 (5 bases). The germline V gene encodes CDR1 MNHNS and CDR2 SASEGT. CDR3 size: 14 residues. V lost 4 bases to trimming and J lost 5 bases, with 14 bases between them.

The J gene is TRBJ2-5, the V gene TRBV11-2, with a possible D match to TRBD2 (6 bases). This CDR3 is built from 16 residues. CDR1 is SGHAT, CDR2 FQNNGV, per germline. Trimming removed 5 bases from V and 4 bases from J, with 20 bases in between. The chain's CDR3 is CASSQSSGLTRETQYF. In nucleotides, the CDR3 is TGTGCCAGCAGCCAAAGTAGCGGTCTCACCAGAGAGACCCAGTACTTC.

The chain uses TRBV4-3 and TRBJ1-2; no firm D call. The germline gives CDR1 LGHNA, CDR2 YSLEER. V shed 2 bases and J shed 2 bases, with 12 bases lying between them. CDR3 length: 15 amino acids. The CDR3 nucleotides read TGCGCCAGCAGCCAACAAAACACGGGGAACTATGGCTACACCTTC. Protein: CASSQQNTGNYGYTF.

V gene TRBV2 combines with J gene TRBJ2-3; 9 nucleotides line up with TRBD2. CDR3 length: 18 residues. V lost 6 bases, J lost 5 bases, and 18 bases stayed unmatched. Germline values: CDR1 SNHLY, CDR2 FYNNEI. The CDR3 loop is CASSGPDLGGRALDTQYF. CDR3 in DNA: TGTGCCAGCAGCGGTCCGGACTTGGGCGGGAGGGCCTTAGATACGCAGTATTTT.

This chain connects TRBV27 to TRBJ2-1; 13 bases are a match to TRBD2. Germline assignment: CDR1 MNHEY and CDR2 SMNVEV (reference sequence). CDR3 length: 15 amino acids. With 7 bases clipped from V and 5 bases from J, the junction kept 5 bases outside the gene matches. The CDR3 sequence is CASTPGLAGDNEQFF. CDR3 sequence (DNA): TGTGCCAGCACCCCCGGACTAGCGGGAGACAATGAGCAGTTCTTC.